This passage covers 9 T cell receptor beta chains from one sample sequenced in a study of T-cell reconstitution after alpha-beta-depleted transplantation in children. Unique molecular identifiers were used in preparing the TCRbeta library. TCRdb analysed the PCR reads with MiXCR anew, one entry per CDR3 protein. The sample contains 700,000 to 950,000 distinct CDR3 sequences, roughly 15% of which appear only once. The starting material was PBMCs, mostly from graft donor cells, obtained 360 days after TCRalphabeta/CD19-depleted stem cell transplant. The receptors here all came from a male patient aged 5 to 17 who had a stem cell transplant for acute lymphoblastic leukemia, so the T cells may come from the graft donor.

The rearrangement links TRBV19 to TRBJ2-3, with unresolved D. Per the germline V gene, CDR1 is LNHDA and CDR2 is SQIVND (reference sequence). V was pared by 5 bases and J by 2 bases, with 14 bases between. The CDR3 length is 15 residues. In DNA form, the CDR3 reads TGTGCCAGTAGTCGGTTAGCCACCTTCACAGATACGCAGTATTTT. Translating gives CASSRLATFTDTQYF.

This chain joins TRBV6-2 or TRBV6-3 and TRBJ2-5; D gene uncertain. CDR3 size: 14 residues. In germline, CDR1 is MNHEY, CDR2 SVGEGT. With 2 bases removed from V and 0 bases from J, the gap between germline ends came to 7 bases. The CDR3 reads CASSYLSHQETQYF. The DNA for the CDR3 is TGTGCCAGCAGTTACCTTTCACACCAAGAGACCCAGTACTTC.

The rearrangement uses TRBV20-1 and TRBJ2-5, with a tentative D call TRBD1 (6 bases). Looked up from germline, CDR1 is DFQATT and CDR2 is SNEGSKA (reference sequence). The CDR3 spans 13 residues. The germline V and J ends were trimmed by 3 bases and 1 base, with 9 bases remaining between them. CDR3 in amino acids: CSARGRGQETQYF. In nucleotides, the CDR3 is TGCAGTGCTAGGGGCAGGGGCCAAGAGACCCAGTACTTC.

This sequence joins TRBV20-1 and TRBJ2-7; 12 bases align to TRBD1. Germline-derived CDR1 and CDR2 are DFQATT and SNEGSKA (reference sequence). The length of the CDR3 is 14 residues. The trim removed 4 bases at V and 5 bases at J, leaving 6 bases unmatched. CDR3 residues: CSAKPGTGGNEQYF. In nucleotides, the CDR3 is TGCAGTGCTAAACCCGGGACAGGGGGCAACGAGCAGTACTTC.

This clonotype was seen at least ten times. This chain links TRBV7-3 with TRBJ2-7; TRBD2 matches 7 bases. The CDR3 runs to 14 residues. V gave up 3 bases and J gave up 3 bases; unmatched junction bases: 5. Germline V CDR1 and CDR2: SGHTA, FQGTGA. The CDR3 nucleotides are TGTGCCAGCAGCTTGGGAGGGACCTACTACGAGCAGTACTTC. It codes for CASSLGGTYYEQYF.

This clonotype was seen a few times. This chain joins TRBV4-2 and TRBJ2-2, with 14 bases aligning to TRBD2. This CDR3 contains 18 residues. After removal of 4 bases from V and 1 base from J, the junction contained 5 bases not matched to a gene. CDR1 and CDR2 (germline): LGHNA, YNFKEQ. The CDR3 DNA reads as TGTGCCAGCAGCCCGGGACTAGCGGGAGCGCTGAACACCGGGGAGCTGTTTTTT. It codes for CASSPGLAGALNTGELFF.

This clonotype has a count of ten or more. V usage is TRBV12-3 or TRBV12-4 and J usage is TRBJ2-7, with 10 bases matching TRBD2. The CDR3 has 15 residues. V gave up 3 bases and J gave up 4 bases; unmatched junction bases: 6. The CDR3 here is CASSLWASGSYEQYF. DNA of the CDR3: TGTGCCAGCAGTTTGTGGGCTAGCGGGAGTTACGAGCAGTACTTC.

The chain carries TRBV2 and TRBJ2-7, with D possibly being TRBD1 or TRBD2 (5 bases each). V was cut by 4 bases and J by 0 bases, with 10 bases left in between. Germline V CDR1 and CDR2: SNHLY, FYNNEI. The CDR3 is 14 residues long. Written as DNA, the CDR3 is TGTGCCAGCAGTGCCCGGGACGGCTCCTACGAGCAGTACTTC. It is translated as CASSARDGSYEQYF.

This chain joins TRBV12-3 or TRBV12-4 and TRBJ2-1; 9 nucleotides align to TRBD2. The CDR3 is made up of 14 amino acids. J gave up 5 bases and V 4 bases, and 3 bases lay outside the gene matches. The CDR3 sequence: CASSYWTSDNEQFF. In DNA, the CDR3 is TGTGCCAGCAGTTACTGGACTAGCGACAATGAGCAGTTCTTC.